This T cell receptor beta chain came from a study of vaccination and CD4 T cells after COVID-19. As for the study in general: Every participant had a vaccine, which was either BNT162b2 or mRNA-1273, given in two doses. Blood was drawn a median around 71 days post second dose, range 14 to 241.

Treatment here: roughly ten-day PBMC culture with coronavirus spike peptide pools or control peptides (ViraFEST assay). The authors replaced half the medium with fresh IL-2 medium on days 3 and 7. This clonotype was detected once. Antigen specificity is unknown. Sequencing of DNA taken from cultured CD4+ T cells relied on the Oncomine TCR Beta short-read assay. MiXCR, applied by TCRdb to the PCR reads, yields one record per CDR3 protein. The sample shows roughly 10,000 distinct CDR3 sequences, about 54% of them seen only once. V dropped 6 bases and J dropped 4 bases, with 10 bases sitting between them. The CDR3 is made up of 13 amino acids.

The sequencing sample was made of CD4+ T cells from blood, cultured in vitro. The receptor was derived from a human donor who had recovered from COVID-19. The rearrangement joins TRBV12-3 or TRBV12-4 to TRBJ2-1, with D perhaps matching TRBD1 or TRBD2 (5 bases each). The CDR3 reads CASRRDRYNEQFF. The CDR3 DNA sequence: TGTGCCAGCAGACGGGACCGGTACAATGAGCAGTTCTTC.